The text below deals with one T cell receptor (beta chain). Under the authors' procedure: Amplifying reference gene primers gave estimates of nucleated cell counts. The table came from immunoSEQ multiplex PCR; TCRdb's copy has only in-frame clones and leaves some out. D and trimming were read from the DNA, whereas the V and J calls and clone size are those reported in that table. The table lists roughly 200,000 clones, about 80% of them singletons. The source of the sample is a study of blood T cell repertoires in COVID-19. About the study: Specimens from acute and convalescent COVID-19 originated in the United States, Italy and Spain. PBMCs, B-cell-depleted T cells, or T cells provided the cDNA or gDNA that made up the material.

V trimming: 3 bases; J trimming: 5 bases; junction bases outside the gene matches: 8. Germline loops: CDR1 SGHTA, CDR2 FQGTGA. There are 15 residues in the CDR3. Sequenced material: peripheral blood. The receptor was isolated from a man aged 50 to 60 with active or convalescent COVID-19. The genes are TRBV7-3 and TRBJ2-3; 7 nucleotides match TRBD2. The CDR3 sequence is CASSLWGGYGDTQYF. In DNA, the CDR3 is TGTGCCAGCAGCTTGTGGGGGGGATACGGAGATACGCAGTATTTT.